The 5 T cell receptor beta chains given below trace back to one sample, sequenced in a study of graft-versus-host responses after intestinal transplantation. Antigens of these TCRs are unknown. Measured with immunoSEQ multiplex PCR; TCRdb has only the in-frame clones, and not every one. Found here are some 83,000 clones, 91% of them singletons; the top ten hold approximately 0.096%. The material was unstimulated CD4+ T cells sorted from spleen or lymph node cells, obtained before intestinal transplant. Receptors were obtained from a human donor who received an intestinal transplant.

This rearrangement joins TRBV19 to TRBJ1-6; a possible D gene is TRBD1 (5 bases). Trimming removed 7 bases from V and 9 bases from J, with 13 bases in between. The CDR3 is made up of 13 amino acids. Germline V CDR1 and CDR2: LNHDA, SQIVND (reference sequence). Here the CDR3 DNA reads TGTGCCAGTAACGGGGGAGGGGTTTCACCCCTCCACTTT. Protein product: CASNGGGVSPLHF.

This chain joins TRBV6-1 and TRBJ2-3; D is uncertain. This CDR3 spans 14 amino acids. Trimming took 4 bases from V and 0 from J, leaving 8 bases between them. Germline lookup yields CDR1 MNHNS and CDR2 SASEGT. The CDR3 sequence is CASSVAASTDTQYF. CDR3 DNA sequence: TGTGCCAGCAGTGTTGCGGCTAGCACAGATACGCAGTATTTT.

The chain joins TRBV9 to TRBJ2-3, with 10 bases that match TRBD2. V lost 0 bases, J lost 4 bases, and 8 bases stayed unmatched. There are 17 residues in the CDR3. The germline V gene has CDR1 SGDLS and CDR2 YYNGEE. In DNA form, the CDR3 reads TGTGCCAGCAGCGTAGGGGTAGCGGGGGGTTTGGCAGATACGCAGTATTTT. Protein product: CASSVGVAGGLADTQYF.

This chain connects TRBV5-1 to TRBJ2-1; 9 positions match TRBD1. From germline, CDR1 is SGHRS and CDR2 YFSETQ. The trim removed 4 bases at V and 7 bases at J, leaving 15 bases unmatched. The CDR3 consists of 17 residues. CDR3 region: CASSPNAGTGLTNEQFF. CDR3 DNA sequence: TGCGCCAGCAGCCCGAACGCCGGGACAGGGCTTACAAATGAGCAGTTCTTC.

This clone was recorded only once. The chain uses TRBV7-2 and TRBJ2-5; weak D call: TRBD1 (6 bases). CDR3 length: 14 amino acids. V shed 3 bases and J shed 1 base, with 9 bases lying between them. Germline loops: CDR1 SGHTA, CDR2 FQGNSA. The CDR3 nucleotides are TGTGCCAGCAGCTTTGGGACATTCCAAGAGACCCAGTACTTC. Encoded protein: CASSFGTFQETQYF.